The present entry profiles one TCR beta chain with its context. Antigen: not known. This specimen belongs to a study of vaccination effects on CD4 cells after COVID-19. Whole-study context: They grew approximately 2.1 million PBMC in each well, adding 8.5 to 10 IU/ml IL-2 and 7.5 to 10 ug/ml peptides. Study-wide points: Convalescents' post-vaccination spike-reactive clones were chiefly new, vaccine-induced ones.

Assay: immunoSEQ multiplex PCR; the TCRdb copy retains only in-frame clones and omits some. The table shows nearly 35,000 clones, with around 75% occurring only once. On roughly day 9 of culture, CD4+ T cells were separated out. Convalescent patients had PCR-confirmed SARS-CoV-2 infection between March and December 2020. Every participant took two doses of the BNT162b2 or mRNA-1273 vaccine. On days 3 and 7, fresh IL-2 medium replaced half the medium. This TCR derives from a human donor who had a prior SARS-CoV-2 infection. The sequenced sample was CD4+ T cells from PBMCs cultured without peptide, obtained after COVID-19 vaccination.

CDR3 sequence (DNA): TGCAGCGTTGATCTGGGCGGGGGGGCCTTCTATGAGCAGTTCTTC. This translates into CSVDLGGGAFYEQFF. The chain is built from TRBV29-1 and TRBJ2-1, with 9 bases lining up with TRBD2. J was trimmed by 8 bases and V by 3 bases; bases with no gene match: 11. CDR1 and CDR2 from the germline V gene are SQVTM and ANQGSEA. The CDR3 spans 15 residues.